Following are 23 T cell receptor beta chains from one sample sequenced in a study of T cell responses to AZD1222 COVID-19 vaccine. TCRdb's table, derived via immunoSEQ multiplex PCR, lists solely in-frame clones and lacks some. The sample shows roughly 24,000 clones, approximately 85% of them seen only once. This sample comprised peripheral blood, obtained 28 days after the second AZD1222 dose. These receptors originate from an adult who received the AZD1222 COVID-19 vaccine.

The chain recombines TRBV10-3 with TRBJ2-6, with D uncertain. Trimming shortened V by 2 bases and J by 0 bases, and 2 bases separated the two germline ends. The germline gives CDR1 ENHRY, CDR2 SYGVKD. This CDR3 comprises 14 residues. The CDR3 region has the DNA TGTGCCATCAGTGAGAGCTCTGGGGCCAACGTCCTGACTTTC. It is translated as CAISESSGANVLTF.

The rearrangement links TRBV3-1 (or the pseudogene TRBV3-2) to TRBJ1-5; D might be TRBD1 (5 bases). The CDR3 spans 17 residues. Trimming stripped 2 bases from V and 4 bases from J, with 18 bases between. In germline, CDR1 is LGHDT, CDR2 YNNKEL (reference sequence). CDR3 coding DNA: TGTGCCAGCAGCCAAAGGGGATACTTATCAGGGAATCAGCCCCAGCATTTT. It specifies CASSQRGYLSGNQPQHF.

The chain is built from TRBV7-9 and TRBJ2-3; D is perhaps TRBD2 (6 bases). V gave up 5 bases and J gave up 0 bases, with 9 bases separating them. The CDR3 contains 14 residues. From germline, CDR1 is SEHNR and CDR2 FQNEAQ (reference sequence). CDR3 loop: CASSLSGSTDTQYF. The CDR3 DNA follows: TGTGCCAGCAGCCTCAGCGGGAGCACAGATACGCAGTATTTT.

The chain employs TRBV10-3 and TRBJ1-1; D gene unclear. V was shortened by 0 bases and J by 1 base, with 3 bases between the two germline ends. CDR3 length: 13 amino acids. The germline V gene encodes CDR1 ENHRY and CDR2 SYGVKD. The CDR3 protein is CAISESENTEAFF. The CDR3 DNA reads TGTGCCATCAGTGAGTCGGAGAACACTGAAGCTTTCTTT.

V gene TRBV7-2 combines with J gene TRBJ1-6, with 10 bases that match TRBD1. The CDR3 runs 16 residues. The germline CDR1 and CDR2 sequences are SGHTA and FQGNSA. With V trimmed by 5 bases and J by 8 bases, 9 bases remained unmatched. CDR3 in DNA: TGTGCCAGCAGCACCCGGGACAGGGGTTCGCATTCACCCCTCCACTTT. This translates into CASSTRDRGSHSPLHF.

The CDR3 reads CASSLPGDAEAFF. DNA of the CDR3: TGTGCCAGCAGCTTGCCGGGGGACGCTGAAGCTTTCTTT. The chain joins TRBV5-4 to TRBJ1-1; the D gene is possibly TRBD1 (5 bases). The germline V gene encodes CDR1 SGHNT and CDR2 YYREEE (reference sequence). V was cut by 1 base and J by 6 bases, with 10 bases left in between. The CDR3 sequence is 13 residues long.

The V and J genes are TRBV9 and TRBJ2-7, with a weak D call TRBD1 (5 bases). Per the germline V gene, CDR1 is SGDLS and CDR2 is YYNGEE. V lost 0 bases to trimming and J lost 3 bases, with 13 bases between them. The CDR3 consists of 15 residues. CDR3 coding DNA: TGTGCCAGCAGCGTAGATGTGGGGCTAAACTACGAGCAGTACTTC. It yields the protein CASSVDVGLNYEQYF.

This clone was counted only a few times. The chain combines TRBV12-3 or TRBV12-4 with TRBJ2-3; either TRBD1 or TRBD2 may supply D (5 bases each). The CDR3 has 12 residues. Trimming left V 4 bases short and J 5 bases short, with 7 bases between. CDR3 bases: TGTGCCAGCAGTTCAGGGAGAGATACGCAGTATTTT. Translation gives CASSSGRDTQYF.

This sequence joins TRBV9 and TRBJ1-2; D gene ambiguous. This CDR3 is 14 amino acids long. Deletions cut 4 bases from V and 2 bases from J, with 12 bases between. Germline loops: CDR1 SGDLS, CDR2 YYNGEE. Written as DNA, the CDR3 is TGTGCCAGCAGCAAAAGGTCGGAGAACTATGGCTACACCTTC. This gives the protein CASSKRSENYGYTF.

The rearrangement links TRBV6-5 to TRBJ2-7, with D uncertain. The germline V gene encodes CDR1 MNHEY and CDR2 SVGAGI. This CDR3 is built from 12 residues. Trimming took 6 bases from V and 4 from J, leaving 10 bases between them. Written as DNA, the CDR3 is TGTGCCAGCAGCCCCCATGCTTACGAGCAGTACTTC. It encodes CASSPHAYEQYF.

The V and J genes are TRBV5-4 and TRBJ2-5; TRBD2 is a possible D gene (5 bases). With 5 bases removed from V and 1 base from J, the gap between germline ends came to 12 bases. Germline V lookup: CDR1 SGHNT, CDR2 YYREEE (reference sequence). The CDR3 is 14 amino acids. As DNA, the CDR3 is TGTGCCAGCAGATCCCGGGGTTCCCAAGAGACCCAGTACTTC. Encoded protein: CASRSRGSQETQYF.

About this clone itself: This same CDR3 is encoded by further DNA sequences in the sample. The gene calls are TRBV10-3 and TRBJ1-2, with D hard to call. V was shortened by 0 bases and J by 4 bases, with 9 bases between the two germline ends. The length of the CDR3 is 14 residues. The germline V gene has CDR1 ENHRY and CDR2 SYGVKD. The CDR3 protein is CAISESGGSYGYTF. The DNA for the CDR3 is TGTGCCATCAGTGAGTCGGGCGGAAGCTATGGCTACACCTTC.

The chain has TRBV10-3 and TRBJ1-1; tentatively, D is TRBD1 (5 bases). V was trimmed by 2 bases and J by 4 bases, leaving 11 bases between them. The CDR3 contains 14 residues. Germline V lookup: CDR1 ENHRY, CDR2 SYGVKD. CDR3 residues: CAISEGGFVTEAFF. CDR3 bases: TGTGCCATCAGTGAGGGGGGATTCGTCACTGAAGCTTTCTTT.

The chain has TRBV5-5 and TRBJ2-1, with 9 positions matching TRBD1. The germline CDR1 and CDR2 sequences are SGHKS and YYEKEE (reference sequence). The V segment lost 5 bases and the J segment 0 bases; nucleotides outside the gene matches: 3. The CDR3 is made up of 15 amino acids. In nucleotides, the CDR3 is TGTGCCAGCAGGCCGGGACAGGGCTCCTACAATGAGCAGTTCTTC. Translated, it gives CASRPGQGSYNEQFF.

The CDR3 DNA is TGTGCCAGCAGCCAAGTACGAACCGGGGAGCTGTTTTTT. Translating it yields CASSQVRTGELFF. The chain employs TRBV3-1 (or the pseudogene TRBV3-2) and TRBJ2-2; D not certain. Trimming left V 1 base short and J 5 bases short, with 5 bases between. There are 13 residues in the CDR3. CDR1 is LGHDT, CDR2 YNNKEL, per germline (reference sequence).

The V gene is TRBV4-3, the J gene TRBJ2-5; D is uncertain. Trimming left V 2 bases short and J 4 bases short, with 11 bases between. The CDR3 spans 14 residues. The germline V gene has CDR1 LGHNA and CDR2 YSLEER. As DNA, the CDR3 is TGCGCCAGCAGCCAAAGAGTTGGCCCAGAGACCCAGTACTTC. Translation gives CASSQRVGPETQYF.

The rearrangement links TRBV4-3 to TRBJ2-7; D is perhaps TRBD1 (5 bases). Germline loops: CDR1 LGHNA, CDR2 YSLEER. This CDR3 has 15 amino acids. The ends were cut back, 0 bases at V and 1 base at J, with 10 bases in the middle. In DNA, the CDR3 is TGCGCCAGCAGCCAAGATAGGGGTGGATCCTACGAGCAGTACTTC. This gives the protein CASSQDRGGSYEQYF.

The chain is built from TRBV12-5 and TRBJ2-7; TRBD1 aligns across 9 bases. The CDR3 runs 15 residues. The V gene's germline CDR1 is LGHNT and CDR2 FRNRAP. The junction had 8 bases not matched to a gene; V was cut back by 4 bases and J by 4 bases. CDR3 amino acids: CASGSPGTGRYEQYF. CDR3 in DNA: TGTGCTAGTGGTTCGCCCGGGACAGGGCGTTACGAGCAGTACTTC.

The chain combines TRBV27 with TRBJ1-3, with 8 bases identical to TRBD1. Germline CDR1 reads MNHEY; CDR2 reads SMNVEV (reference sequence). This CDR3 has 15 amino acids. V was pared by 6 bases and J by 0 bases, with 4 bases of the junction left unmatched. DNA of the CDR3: TGTGCCAGCAGCAGCACAGGGGGCTCTGGAAACACCATATATTTT. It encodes CASSSTGGSGNTIYF.

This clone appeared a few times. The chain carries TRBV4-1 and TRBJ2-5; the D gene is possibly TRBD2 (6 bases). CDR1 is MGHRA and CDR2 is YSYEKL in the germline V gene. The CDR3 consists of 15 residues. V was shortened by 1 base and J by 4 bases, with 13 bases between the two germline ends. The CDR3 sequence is CASSQVGGFGETQYF. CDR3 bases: TGCGCCAGCAGCCAAGTTGGAGGGTTTGGAGAGACCCAGTACTTC.

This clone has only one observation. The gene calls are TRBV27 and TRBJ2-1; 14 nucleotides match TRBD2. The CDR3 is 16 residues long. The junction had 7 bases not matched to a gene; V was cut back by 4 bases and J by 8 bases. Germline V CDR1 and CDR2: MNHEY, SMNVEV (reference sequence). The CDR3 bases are TGTGCCAGCAGTTCCTTGACTAGCGGGGGGGCCGATGAGCAGTTCTTC. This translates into CASSSLTSGGADEQFF.

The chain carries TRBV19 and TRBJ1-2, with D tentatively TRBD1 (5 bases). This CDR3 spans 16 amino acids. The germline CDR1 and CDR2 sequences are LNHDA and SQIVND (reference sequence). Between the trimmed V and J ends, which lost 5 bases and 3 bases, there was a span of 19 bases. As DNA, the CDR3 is TGTGCCAGTAGTCCTACCCCCCTGACAGATTACTATGGCTACACCTTC. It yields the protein CASSPTPLTDYYGYTF.

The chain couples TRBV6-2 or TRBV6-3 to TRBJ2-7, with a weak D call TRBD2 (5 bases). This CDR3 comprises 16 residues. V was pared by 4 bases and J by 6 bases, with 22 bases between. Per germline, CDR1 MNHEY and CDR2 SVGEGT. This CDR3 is CASSFPATGFGIEQYF. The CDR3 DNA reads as TGTGCCAGCAGTTTCCCAGCGACGGGTTTCGGGATCGAGCAGTACTTC.